This TCR beta chain was captured by sequencing in a study of blood T cells in healthy people across ages (dated by TCRdb to the mid-2010s). Context from the whole study: In model experiments, template switching captured about one uniquely barcoded TCR beta cDNA molecule for every two T cells. Using deep sequencing normalized with unique cDNA molecular identifiers, the study measured how TCR beta repertoire diversity changes with age. Donors were grouped into four age groups: young (average roughly 16 years), middle-aged (about 38), aged (over 55) and long-lived (about 90). To avoid experimental bias, donors of different ages were randomly spread across the sequencing lanes. Two additional independent replicas of 1 million unique cDNA reads from the same blood draw were analyzed for two donors (one aged 18 to 29 and one aged 80 or older). The full study reports these points: The CMV infection status of donors was not known, potentially confounding age-related changes in expanded clonotypes. As age increased, observed TCR beta diversity per million T cells dropped in a roughly linear way, and a significant reduction was already evident by age around 41. Conclusive comparison of naive and antigen-experienced compartments was prevented by the profiling of bulk unsorted PBMCs. Observed TCR beta diversity correlated strongly with the percentage of naive T cells measured by flow cytometry. Compared with the aged group, the long-lived group had more naive CD4+ T cells, fewer expanded clones and increased TCR diversity, suggesting age selection. Estimates of total diversity based on one million sequenced T cells were regarded as lower bounds and as underestimates.

The roughly 37 donors, aged about 6 to 100 years, were systemically healthy Caucasian individuals from Russia. Each donor gave about 10 milliliters of peripheral blood, drawn into EDTA-treated Vacutainer tubes. Ficoll-Paque density-gradient centrifugation was used to isolate PBMCs, with at least 7 million per sample. Total RNA, at least 6 micrograms per sample, was extracted from PBMCs with Trizol reagent. The percentages of naive CD45RAhigh/CD27high T cells were determined by flow cytometry on a PBMC aliquot from every donor. The CDR3 sequence holds 13 residues, the cysteine and phenylalanine included. CDR3 DNA only is kept here, 39 bases in frame from base 1. The V and J ends are trimmed by 2 bases and 6 bases, leaving 8 bases between them. CDR1 and CDR2 are read off the germline V gene (reference sequence) as SEHNR and FQNEAQ. For this clonotype: What antigen it recognizes has not been identified. One base away there is no much larger clone; base qualities are not given.

The library was made by 5' RACE. The data were produced on an Illumina HiSeq 2500. The second PCR ran for roughly 7 to 11 cycles and used a J-beta primer mix along with a sample-barcoded 5' primer. Each TCR beta cDNA molecule received a unique molecular identifier from a template-switch 5' adaptor carrying 12 random nucleotides. At least 2.5 million CDR3-containing paired-end reads were obtained from each sample. First-strand cDNA synthesis was performed from all RNA using the Mint cDNA synthesis kit, with priming by a TRBC-specific oligonucleotide. Following uracil-DNA glycosylase treatment, a first 18-cycle PCR with universal primers M1SS and BC2_uni_R was performed on all cDNA. The original methods were these. For normalization, 1 million high-quality reads were randomly selected from each sample, with every read carrying a distinct molecular identifier. Instead of being binned into consensus sequences, reads with shared molecular identifiers were discarded. MiTCR, run with a Q25 quality threshold and the strictest error-elimination algorithm, handled CDR3 identification, clonotype clustering and error correction. A nonparametric unseen species model using Euler transformation provided a lower-bound estimate of total TCR beta diversity. TCRdb reprocessing: public reads trimmed at Q25 with fastp, clones called with MiXCR, in-frame beta chains kept. Every CDR3 protein is listed once, alongside the most common genes and DNA of its rows. What appears here as the V and J calls and clone size reflects TCRdb's work, not the paper's. The sample table records roughly 800,000 distinct CDR3 sequences; roughly 50% of these occur just once. The ten largest clonotypes hold about 20% of the sample.

This TCR was recovered from a man younger than 45 in good health. Sequenced material: blood. This sequence uses TRBV7-9 and TRBJ2-1; no confident D gene assignment can be made. The CDR3: CASSLSSFNEQFF. The DNA sequence is TGTGCCAGCAGCTTAAGCAGCTTCAATGAGCAGTTCTTC.